Each of the 30 T cell receptor beta chains below was sequenced from the same sample in a study of identical twins. From the 5' RACE reads, TCRdb called clonotypes with MiXCR, one entry per CDR3 protein. The sample consists of a few hundred thousand distinct CDR3 sequences, nearly 10% of them appearing once. The same sample was also used in a study of yellow fever vaccine responses in identical twins.

The material sequenced was PBMCs. The receptors were sampled from a young woman in good health.

This clonotype has just a few counts. CDR3 region: CASSITQGTEQYF. DNA of the CDR3: TGTGCCAGTAGTATCACTCAGGGAACCGAGCAGTACTTC. This rearrangement joins TRBV19 to TRBJ2-7; maybe TRBD1 (5 bases). V was shortened by 3 bases and J by 6 bases, with 12 bases between the two germline ends. Germline loops: CDR1 LNHDA, CDR2 SQIVND (reference sequence). This CDR3 is built from 13 residues. The full variable domain, with the rest looked up from reference TRBV19 and TRBJ2-7, is DGGITQSPKYLFRKEGQNVTLSCEQNLNHDAMYWYRQDPGQGLRLIYYSQIVNDFQKGDIAEGYSVSREKKESFPLTVTSAQKNPTAFYLCASSITQGTEQYFGPGTRLTVT.

This clonotype was seen ten or more times. The V gene is TRBV12-3 or TRBV12-4, the J gene TRBJ2-7, with TRBD1 identical over 7 bases. CDR3 length: 12 residues. Losses at the gene ends were 5 bases for V and 5 bases for J; bases not matched to a gene: 3. The CDR3, as DNA: TGTGCCAGCAGTCCACAGGGGAACGAGCAGTACTTC. Encoded protein: CASSPQGNEQYF.

This clonotype turned up a few times. This sequence joins TRBV29-1 and TRBJ2-1; 7 bases are shared with TRBD2. From germline, CDR1 is SQVTM and CDR2 ANQGSEA. This CDR3 has 11 residues. The trim removed 3 bases at V and 10 bases at J, leaving 3 bases unmatched. The CDR3 here is CSVDRGGEQFF. CDR3 sequence (DNA): TGCAGCGTTGATCGGGGAGGGGAGCAGTTCTTC.

CDR3 amino acids: CASKGPRGREEGYEQYF. The CDR3 DNA sequence: TGTGCCAGCAAGGGGCCTAGGGGGCGGGAGGAAGGGTACGAGCAGTACTTC. This chain joins TRBV11-2 and TRBJ2-7; D may be TRBD2 (8 bases). V lost 7 bases and J lost 4, with 26 bases in between. Germline loops: CDR1 SGHAT, CDR2 FQNNGV. The CDR3 extends over 17 amino acids. Full variable domain (missing parts from reference TRBV11-2 and TRBJ2-7): EAGVAQSPRYKIIEKRQSVAFWCNPISGHATLYWYQQILGQGPKLLIQFQNNGVVDDSQLPKDRFSAERLKGVDSTLKIQPAKLEDSAVYLCASKGPRGREEGYEQYFGPGTRLTVT.

This clonotype was recorded many times. The chain has TRBV12-3 or TRBV12-4 and TRBJ2-7, with D unresolved. Trimming pared 0 bases from V and 3 bases from J, leaving 6 bases between. This CDR3 contains 13 residues. Written as DNA, the CDR3 is TGTGCCAGCAGTTTAGCGCAGCACTACGAGCAGTACTTC. Its translation is CASSLAQHYEQYF.

This clonotype was counted only a few times. The rearrangement uses TRBV7-2 and TRBJ2-7; TRBD2 agrees at 7 bases. Looked up from germline, CDR1 is SGHTA and CDR2 is FQGNSA. The junction had 7 bases not matched to a gene; V was cut back by 2 bases and J by 0 bases. This CDR3 is 16 amino acids long. This CDR3 reads CASSLQGGSPSYEQYF. CDR3 coding DNA: TGTGCCAGCAGCTTACAGGGCGGGAGCCCCTCCTACGAGCAGTACTTC.

Ten or more counts support this clonotype. The rearrangement joins TRBV6-2 or TRBV6-3 to TRBJ1-1, with TRBD1 matching 9 bases. Trimming took 5 bases from V and 6 from J; bases not matched to a gene: 7. Germline CDR1 reads MNHEY; CDR2 reads SVGEGT. The CDR3 runs 14 residues. The CDR3 DNA reads as TGTGCCAGCAGTACCCTACAGGGGGCCGCTGAAGCTTTCTTT. This sequence encodes CASSTLQGAAEAFF.

This sequence joins TRBV25-1 and TRBJ1-2; 9 positions agree with TRBD1. The CDR3 spans 14 residues. V lost 8 bases to trimming and J lost 1 base; unmatched junction nucleotides: 5. Germline assignment: CDR1 MGHDK and CDR2 SYGVNS. This chain's CDR3 is CASAGTGINYGYTF. DNA of the CDR3: TGTGCCAGCGCCGGGACAGGGATTAACTATGGCTACACCTTC.

This clonotype was recorded a few times. This chain links TRBV7-9 with TRBJ2-7, with TRBD1 identical over 8 bases. From germline, CDR1 is SEHNR and CDR2 FQNEAQ (reference sequence). The CDR3 length is 14 residues. Trimming removed 5 bases from V and 1 base from J; junction bases left unmatched: 4. The CDR3 DNA is TGTGCCAGCAGCAAACAGGGGGAGTCCTACGAGCAGTACTTC. Translated: CASSKQGESYEQYF.

This clonotype was seen ten or more times. The V call is TRBV12-3 or TRBV12-4, the J call TRBJ2-3, with TRBD1 identical over 7 bases. CDR3 length equals 16 residues. V shed 3 bases, J shed 1 base, and the junction held 7 bases outside the gene matches. This chain's CDR3 is CASSLGDSYRTDTQYF. CDR3 nucleotide sequence: TGTGCCAGCAGTTTGGGGGACAGTTATCGCACAGATACGCAGTATTTT.

The chain uses TRBV19 and TRBJ1-1; 7 bases agree with TRBD1. V shed 3 bases, J shed 1 base, and the junction held 2 bases outside the gene matches. The CDR3 has 14 amino acids. Per the germline V gene, CDR1 is LNHDA and CDR2 is SQIVND (reference sequence). The CDR3 DNA is TGTGCCAGTAGTATCGACAGGGAGAACACTGAAGCTTTCTTT. Encoded protein: CASSIDRENTEAFF.

This clonotype was seen more than once but under ten times. CDR3 nucleotide sequence: TGTGCCAGCTGGCCGGGACAGGGGTTCAATGAGCAGTTCTTC. The encoded protein is CASWPGQGFNEQFF. V is TRBV28 and J is TRBJ2-1; 10 bases match TRBD1. The V and J ends lost 8 bases and 6 bases, in that order; junction bases with no gene match: 7. This CDR3 contains 14 residues. Per the germline V gene, CDR1 is MDHEN and CDR2 is SYDVKM.

This clonotype was seen repeatedly, ten times or more. The chain recombines TRBV12-3 or TRBV12-4 with TRBJ2-2, with 12 bases lining up with TRBD2. There are 17 residues in the CDR3. V trimming: 5 bases; J trimming: 2 bases; junction bases outside the gene matches: 6. The CDR3, as DNA: TGTGCCAGCAGTACCCGGACTAGCGGGGATAACACCGGGGAGCTGTTTTTT. Its translation: CASSTRTSGDNTGELFF.

This clonotype was counted only a few times. This chain uses TRBV6-1 with TRBJ2-3; D is perhaps TRBD2 (6 bases). CDR3 length equals 17 residues. Trimming took 6 bases from V and 0 from J, leaving 19 bases between them. The germline V gene encodes CDR1 MNHNS and CDR2 SASEGT. CDR3 in amino acids: CASRKAAGPSSTDTQYF. CDR3 nucleotides: TGTGCCAGCAGAAAAGCCGCGGGGCCCTCTAGCACAGATACGCAGTATTTT.

This clonotype was seen only a few times. This chain's CDR3 is CASSQQGNGELFF. The DNA for the CDR3 is TGTGCCAGCAGTCAACAGGGGAACGGGGAGCTGTTTTTT. The gene calls are TRBV4-2 and TRBJ2-2, with TRBD1 matching 7 bases. The V gene end was trimmed by 6 bases and the J gene end by 7 bases; junction bases not matched to a gene: 5. The CDR3 sequence is 13 residues long. Germline loops: CDR1 LGHNA, CDR2 YNFKEQ.

This clonotype was counted only a few times. The chain links TRBV5-1 to TRBJ2-1, with 8 bases lining up with TRBD2. The CDR3 is 16 residues long. The V gene's germline CDR1 is SGHRS and CDR2 YFSETQ. Unmatched junction bases numbered 6, after V lost 2 bases and J lost 2 bases. For the CDR3, the DNA is TGCGCCAGCAGCTTTCTAACGGGAGGGGCCTACAATGAGCAGTTCTTC. Protein: CASSFLTGGAYNEQFF.

The chain recombines TRBV7-9 with TRBJ2-1; no definite D call. Germline V lookup: CDR1 SEHNR, CDR2 FQNEAQ (reference sequence). This CDR3 contains 14 residues. Deletions cut 8 bases from V and 0 bases from J, with 11 bases between. The CDR3, as DNA: TGTGCCAGCCCCGTCCCGCCCTCCTACAATGAGCAGTTCTTC. It encodes CASPVPPSYNEQFF. The full variable domain, rest sourced from reference TRBV7-9 and TRBJ2-1, is DTGVSQNPRHKITKRGQNVTFRCDPISEHNRLYWYRQTLGQGPEFLTYFQNEAQLEKSRLLSDRFSAERPKGSFSTLEIQRTEQGDSAMYLCASPVPPSYNEQFFGPGTRLTVL.

V is TRBV20-1 and J is TRBJ2-3; D tentatively fits TRBD1 or TRBD2 (5 bases each). Per germline, CDR1 DFQATT and CDR2 SNEGSKA (reference sequence). Between the trimmed V and J ends, which lost 6 bases and 6 bases, there was a span of 22 bases. This CDR3 comprises 15 residues. In DNA, the CDR3 is TGCAGTGCCGCGACCGGGACCAAGCCTTTGGATACGCAGTATTTT. This sequence encodes CSAATGTKPLDTQYF.

This clonotype was recorded many times. The chain combines TRBV10-3 with TRBJ2-3; 8 bases are a match to TRBD1. CDR1 ENHRY and CDR2 SYGVKD come from the germline V gene. This CDR3 is 13 amino acids long. The junction had 3 bases not matched to a gene; V was cut back by 6 bases and J by 4 bases. The CDR3 coding sequence is TGTGCCATCAGGGACAGGGAACCAGATACGCAGTATTTT. Residues: CAIRDREPDTQYF.

The chain combines TRBV12-3 or TRBV12-4 with TRBJ1-6; no clear D. The CDR3 has 19 residues. Trimming left V 6 bases short and J 8 bases short, with 29 bases between. CDR3 nucleotide sequence: TGTGCCAGCAGCAACACTGGTCCGGGGTTTCAACCCAAGTATTCACCCCTCCACTTT. Its translation is CASSNTGPGFQPKYSPLHF.

This clonotype turned up a few times. The chain recombines TRBV4-2 with TRBJ1-2, with 7 bases that match TRBD1. V dropped 2 bases and J dropped 1; count of bases not matched to a gene: 13. The CDR3 extends over 18 amino acids. CDR1 and CDR2 (germline): LGHNA, YNFKEQ. CDR3 sequence (DNA): TGTGCCAGCAGCCAATTTCTACCACAGGGGATAGTTAACTATGGCTACACCTTC. It codes for CASSQFLPQGIVNYGYTF.

The V and J genes are TRBV6-4 and TRBJ2-6; 7 nucleotides agree with TRBD1. CDR1 and CDR2 (germline): MRHNA, SNTAGT. With V trimmed by 4 bases and J by 2 bases, 2 bases remained unmatched. This CDR3 has 15 residues. The CDR3 loop reads CASSVDRAGANVLTF. The DNA of the CDR3 is TGTGCCAGCAGTGTTGACAGGGCTGGGGCCAACGTCCTGACTTTC.

This clonotype appeared a few times. The chain combines TRBV7-8 with TRBJ2-7, with TRBD1 identical over 8 bases. The J segment lost 5 bases and the V segment lost 5 bases, leaving 8 bases of the junction unmatched. Looked up from germline, CDR1 is SGHVS and CDR2 is FQNEAQ. This CDR3 comprises 14 residues. CDR3 bases: TGTGCCAGCAGCGCTGACAGGGGCAGCGACGAGCAGTACTTC. Protein sequence: CASSADRGSDEQYF.

At least ten counts were recorded for this clonotype. The chain employs TRBV29-1 and TRBJ1-1; D is uncertain. The V gene lost 3 bases and the J gene lost 0 bases, with 5 bases spanning the gap. There are 12 residues in the CDR3. Germline V gives CDR1 SQVTM, CDR2 ANQGSEA. The CDR3 DNA sequence: TGCAGCGTTGACAGCATGAACACTGAAGCTTTCTTT. Its translation is CSVDSMNTEAFF.

This clonotype occurred many times. The DNA of the CDR3 is TGTGCCAGCAGCCAAGAGAGCGGGGGGGCCTCCTACGAGCAGTACTTC. This codes for CASSQESGGASYEQYF. The V gene is TRBV4-2, the J gene TRBJ2-7; 10 bases line up with TRBD2. J lost 0 bases, V lost 0 bases, and 2 bases had no gene match. Germline V gives CDR1 LGHNA, CDR2 YNFKEQ. This CDR3 region has 16 residues.

This clonotype was observed a handful of times. J is TRBJ2-7 and V is TRBV12-3 or TRBV12-4, with D possibly called TRBD1 or TRBD2 (5 bases each). The V and J ends lost 5 bases and 0 bases respectively, with 14 bases between them. This CDR3 comprises 15 residues. Here the CDR3 DNA reads TGTGCCAGCAGTCCGGGGACGGCTAACTCCTACGAGCAGTACTTC. Encoded protein: CASSPGTANSYEQYF.

J is TRBJ2-1 and V is TRBV30; 11 nucleotides align to TRBD2. Germline loops: CDR1 GTSNPN, CDR2 SVGIG (reference sequence). V shed 2 bases and J 9 bases; nucleotides not matched to a gene: 3. This CDR3 has 13 residues. The CDR3 sequence is CAWSLAGGVEQFF. The DNA of the CDR3 is TGTGCCTGGAGTCTAGCGGGAGGTGTTGAGCAGTTCTTC.

This clonotype occurred a few times. The chain employs TRBV19 and TRBJ1-1, with D uncertain. The V end lost 10 bases, the J end lost 3 bases, and 12 bases lay between the germline ends. Germline V lookup: CDR1 LNHDA, CDR2 SQIVND (reference sequence). The CDR3 runs 12 residues. CDR3 bases: TGTGCCACCGGACTTTCCGACACTGAAGCTTTCTTT. Protein sequence: CATGLSDTEAFF.

This clonotype occurred many times. This chain connects TRBV24-1 to TRBJ2-3; TRBD2 aligns across 7 bases. Germline CDR1 is KGHDR and CDR2 is SFDVKD. CDR3 size: 14 residues. The junction had 4 bases not matched to a gene; V was cut back by 4 bases and J by 4 bases. The CDR3 sequence is CATSESTSPDTQYF. The CDR3 DNA reads TGTGCCACCAGTGAGTCGACTAGCCCAGATACGCAGTATTTT.

The chain recombines TRBV2 with TRBJ2-7; D possibly corresponds to TRBD2 (5 bases). The germline V gene has CDR1 SNHLY and CDR2 FYNNEI. V was shortened by 4 bases and J by 3 bases, with 16 bases between the two germline ends. The CDR3 runs to 15 residues. The DNA for the CDR3 is TGTGCCAGCAGTGTTTCCGGGATCGGGTACTACGAGCAGTACTTC. Protein sequence: CASSVSGIGYYEQYF.